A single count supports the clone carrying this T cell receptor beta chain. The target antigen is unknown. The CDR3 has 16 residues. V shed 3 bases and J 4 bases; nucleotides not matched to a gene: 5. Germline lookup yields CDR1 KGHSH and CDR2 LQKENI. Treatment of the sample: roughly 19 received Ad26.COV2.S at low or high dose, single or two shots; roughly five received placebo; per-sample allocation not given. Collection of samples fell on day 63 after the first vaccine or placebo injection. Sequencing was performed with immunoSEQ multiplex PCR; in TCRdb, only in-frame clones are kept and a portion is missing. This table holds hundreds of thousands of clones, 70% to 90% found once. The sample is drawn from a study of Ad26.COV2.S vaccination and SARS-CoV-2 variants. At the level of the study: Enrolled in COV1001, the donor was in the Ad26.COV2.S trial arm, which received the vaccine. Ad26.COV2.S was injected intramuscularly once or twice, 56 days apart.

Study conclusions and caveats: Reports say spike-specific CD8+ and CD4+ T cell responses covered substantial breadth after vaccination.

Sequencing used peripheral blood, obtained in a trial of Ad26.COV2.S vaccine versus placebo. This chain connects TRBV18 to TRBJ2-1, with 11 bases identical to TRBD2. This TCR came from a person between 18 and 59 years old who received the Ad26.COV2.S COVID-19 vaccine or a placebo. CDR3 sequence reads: CASSPGLAEIYNEQFF. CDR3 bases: TGTGCCAGCTCACCGGGACTAGCGGAGATTTACAATGAGCAGTTCTTC.